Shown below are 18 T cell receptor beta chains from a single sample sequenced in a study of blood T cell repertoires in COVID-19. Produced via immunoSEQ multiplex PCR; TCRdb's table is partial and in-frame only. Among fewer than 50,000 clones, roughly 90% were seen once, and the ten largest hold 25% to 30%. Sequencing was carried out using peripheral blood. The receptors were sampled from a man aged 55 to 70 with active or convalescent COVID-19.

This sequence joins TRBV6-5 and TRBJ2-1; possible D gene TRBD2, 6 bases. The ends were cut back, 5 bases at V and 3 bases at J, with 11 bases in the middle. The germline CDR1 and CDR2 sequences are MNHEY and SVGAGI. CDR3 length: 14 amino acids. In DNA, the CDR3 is TGTGCCAGCAGTAACGTGGGGGGCTACAATGAGCAGTTCTTC. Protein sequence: CASSNVGGYNEQFF.

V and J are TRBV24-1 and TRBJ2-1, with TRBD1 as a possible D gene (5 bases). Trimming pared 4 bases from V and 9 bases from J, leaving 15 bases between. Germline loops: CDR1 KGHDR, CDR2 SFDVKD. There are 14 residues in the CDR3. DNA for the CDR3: TGTGCCACCAGTGAATGGGCAGGAAGGGGTGAGCAGTTCTTC. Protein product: CATSEWAGRGEQFF.

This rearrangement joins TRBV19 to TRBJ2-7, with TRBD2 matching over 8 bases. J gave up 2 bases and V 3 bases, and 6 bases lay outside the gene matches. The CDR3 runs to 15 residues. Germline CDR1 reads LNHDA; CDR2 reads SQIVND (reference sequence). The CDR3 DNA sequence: TGTGCCAGTAGTATCACGGGAGGGGGGCCCTACGAGCAGTACTTC. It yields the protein CASSITGGGPYEQYF.

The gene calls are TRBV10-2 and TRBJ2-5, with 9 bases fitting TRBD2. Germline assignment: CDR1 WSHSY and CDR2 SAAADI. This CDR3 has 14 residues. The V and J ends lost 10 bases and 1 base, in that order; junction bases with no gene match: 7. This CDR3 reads CATSTSGRQETQYF. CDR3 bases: TGCGCCACTTCGACTAGCGGTCGCCAAGAGACCCAGTACTTC.

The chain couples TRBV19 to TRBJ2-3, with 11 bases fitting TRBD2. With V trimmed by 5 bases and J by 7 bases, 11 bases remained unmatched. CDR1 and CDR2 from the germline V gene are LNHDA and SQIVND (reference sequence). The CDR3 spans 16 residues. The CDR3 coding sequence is TGTGCCAGTAGTGAGACTAGCGGGACGGTAGGGTATACGCAGTATTTT. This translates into CASSETSGTVGYTQYF. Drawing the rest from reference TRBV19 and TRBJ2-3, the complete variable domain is DGGITQSPKYLFRKEGQNVTLSCEQNLNHDAMYWYRQDPGQGLRLIYYSQIVNDFQKGDIAEGYSVSREKKESFPLTVTSAQKNPTAFYLCASSETSGTVGYTQYFGPGTRLTVL.

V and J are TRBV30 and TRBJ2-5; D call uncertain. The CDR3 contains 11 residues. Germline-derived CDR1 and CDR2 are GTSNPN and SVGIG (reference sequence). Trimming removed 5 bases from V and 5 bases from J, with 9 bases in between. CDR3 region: CAWGHEETQYF. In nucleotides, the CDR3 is TGTGCCTGGGGTCACGAGGAGACCCAGTACTTC.

CDR3 in amino acids: CASSGDRGDEQFF. CDR3 in DNA: TGTGCCAGCAGTGGGGACAGGGGGGATGAGCAGTTCTTC. The chain recombines TRBV6-4 with TRBJ2-1; the match to TRBD1 covers 11 bases. Germline V gene sequence: CDR1 MRHNA, CDR2 SNTAGT. V shed 4 bases, J shed 8 bases, and the junction held 1 base outside the gene matches. This CDR3 comprises 13 residues.

The CDR3: CASSLGTSGNIRYEQFF. The DNA for the CDR3 is TGTGCCAGCAGTTTAGGGACTAGCGGGAACATTCGATATGAGCAGTTCTTC. The chain combines TRBV27 with TRBJ2-1; 13 bases line up with TRBD2. V dropped 2 bases and J dropped 8; count of bases not matched to a gene: 9. The CDR3 is 17 residues long. Germline V gene sequence: CDR1 MNHEY, CDR2 SMNVEV (reference sequence).

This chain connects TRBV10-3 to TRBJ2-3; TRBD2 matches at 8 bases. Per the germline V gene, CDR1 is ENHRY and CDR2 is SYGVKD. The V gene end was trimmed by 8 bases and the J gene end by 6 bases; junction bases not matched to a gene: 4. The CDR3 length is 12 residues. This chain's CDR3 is CAIGGGGDTQYF. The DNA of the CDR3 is TGTGCCATCGGCGGCGGGGGGGATACGCAGTATTTT.

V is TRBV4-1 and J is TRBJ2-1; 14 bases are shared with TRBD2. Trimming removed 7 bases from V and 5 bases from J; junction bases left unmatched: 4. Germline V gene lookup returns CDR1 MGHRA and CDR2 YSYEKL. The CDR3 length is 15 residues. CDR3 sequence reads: CASIQGLAGDNEQFF. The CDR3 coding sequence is TGCGCCAGCATCCAGGGACTAGCGGGAGACAATGAGCAGTTCTTC.

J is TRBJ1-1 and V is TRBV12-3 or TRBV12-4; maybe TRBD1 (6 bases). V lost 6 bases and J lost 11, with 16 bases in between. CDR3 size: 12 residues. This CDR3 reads CASSSNGGSAFF. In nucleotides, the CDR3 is TGTGCCAGCAGCTCCAATGGGGGCTCGGCTTTCTTT.

CDR3 sequence reads: CASSVAPLAGATEQYF. The CDR3 bases are TGTGCCAGCAGCGTAGCTCCGCTAGCGGGAGCAACCGAGCAGTACTTC. The gene calls are TRBV9 and TRBJ2-7, with 10 positions matching TRBD2. With 0 bases clipped from V and 6 bases from J, the junction kept 9 bases outside the gene matches. The CDR3 spans 16 residues. Germline assignment: CDR1 SGDLS and CDR2 YYNGEE.

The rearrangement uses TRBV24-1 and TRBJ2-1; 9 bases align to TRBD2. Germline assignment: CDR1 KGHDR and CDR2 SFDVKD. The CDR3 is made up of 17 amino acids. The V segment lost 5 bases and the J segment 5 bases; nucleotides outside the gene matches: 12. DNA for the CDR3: TGTGCCACCAGTGGGATTCCGGGACTAGCACCCAACAATGAGCAGTTCTTC. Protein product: CATSGIPGLAPNNEQFF.

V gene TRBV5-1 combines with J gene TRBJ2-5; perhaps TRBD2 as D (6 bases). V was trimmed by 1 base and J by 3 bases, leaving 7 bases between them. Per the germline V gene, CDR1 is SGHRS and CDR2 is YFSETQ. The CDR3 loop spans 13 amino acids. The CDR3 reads CASSLTGEETQYF. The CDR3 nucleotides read TGCGCCAGCAGCTTGACGGGAGAAGAGACCCAGTACTTC.

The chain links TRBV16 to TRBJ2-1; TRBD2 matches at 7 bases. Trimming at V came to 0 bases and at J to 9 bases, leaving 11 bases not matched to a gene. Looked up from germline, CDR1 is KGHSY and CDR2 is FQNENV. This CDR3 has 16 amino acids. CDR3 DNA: TGTGCCAGCAGCCAATCACGCGGGAGTGTTGGTAGTGAGCAGTTCTTC. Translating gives CASSQSRGSVGSEQFF.

The CDR3 is CASSQESAATDTQYF. The CDR3 nucleotides read TGCGCCAGCAGCCAAGAGTCGGCAGCGACAGATACGCAGTATTTT. The chain employs TRBV4-1 and TRBJ2-3; no clear D. Trimming cost V 0 bases and J 3 bases, with 10 bases left between them. Germline CDR1 is MGHRA and CDR2 is YSYEKL. The CDR3 is 15 residues long.

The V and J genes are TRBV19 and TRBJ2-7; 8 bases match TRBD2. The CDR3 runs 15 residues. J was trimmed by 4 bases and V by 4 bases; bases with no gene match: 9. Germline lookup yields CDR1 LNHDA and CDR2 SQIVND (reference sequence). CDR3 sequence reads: CASSKKAGDVYEQYF. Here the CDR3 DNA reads TGTGCCAGTAGTAAAAAAGCGGGAGACGTGTACGAGCAGTACTTC.

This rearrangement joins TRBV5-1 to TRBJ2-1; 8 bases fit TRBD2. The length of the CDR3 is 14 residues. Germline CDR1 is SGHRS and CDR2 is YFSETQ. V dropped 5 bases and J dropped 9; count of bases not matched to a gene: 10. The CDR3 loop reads CASSEVSGKGEQFF. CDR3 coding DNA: TGCGCCAGCAGTGAGGTTAGCGGGAAGGGTGAGCAGTTCTTC.